A single sample is the source of the 29 T cell receptor beta chains below, sequenced in a study of blood T cells in healthy people across ages. Primers used in a second PCR of about 6 to 11 cycles were a sample-barcoded 5' primer and a J-beta primer mix. In TCRdb, the 5' RACE reads were re-called with MiXCR into one record per CDR3 protein. The data show about 1.5 million distinct CDR3 sequences, 35% to 45% seen once. Material: blood. The receptors derive from a woman between 18 and 29 years old in good health.

This clonotype has a count of ten or more. The J gene is TRBJ2-7, the V gene TRBV3-1, with TRBD2 matching 7 bases. After removal of 4 bases from V and 0 bases from J, the junction contained 3 bases not matched to a gene. The CDR3 sequence is 14 residues long. Germline assignment: CDR1 LGHDT and CDR2 YNNKEL (reference sequence). CDR3 in amino acids: CASSLRLASYEQYF. DNA of the CDR3: TGTGCCAGCAGCCTGAGACTAGCCTCCTACGAGCAGTACTTC.

This clonotype has a handful of counts. The chain recombines TRBV28 with TRBJ2-1, with 9 positions matching TRBD1. This CDR3 comprises 13 residues. Trimming at V came to 3 bases and at J to 15 bases, leaving 9 bases not matched to a gene. Germline V CDR1 and CDR2: MDHEN, SYDVKM. CDR3 coding DNA: TGTGCCAGCAGTTTCAAACAAAGACAGGGGGGGTTCTTC. Translation gives CASSFKQRQGGFF.

This clonotype was found once. Sequence at one end of the junction differs from germline and may be a read error. The chain employs TRBV6-5 and TRBJ2-7, with 12 bases lining up with TRBD1. The CDR3 consists of 16 residues. Germline CDR1 is MNHEY and CDR2 is SVGAGI. This CDR3 reads CASGYMAGTGGNEQYF. DNA for the CDR3: TGTGCCAGCGGTTACATGGCCGGGACAGGGGGCAACGAGCAGTACTTC.

The chain links TRBV7-9 to TRBJ1-5, with TRBD1 matching over 7 bases. Germline CDR1 SEHNR, CDR2 FQNEAQ (reference sequence). The V segment lost 4 bases and the J segment 3 bases; nucleotides outside the gene matches: 6. This CDR3 spans 15 amino acids. The CDR3 sequence: CASSSTGRNNQPQHF. The DNA for the CDR3 is TGTGCCAGCAGCTCGACAGGGCGAAACAATCAGCCCCAGCATTTT.

In this sample, this clonotype turned up a few times. The gene calls are TRBV7-8 and TRBJ2-1; 10 bases map to TRBD2. The DNA end is a closer match to TRBJ2-7, so the J assignment may be wrong. CDR1 and CDR2 (germline): SGHVS, FQNEAQ. The length of the CDR3 is 17 residues. Here the CDR3 reads CASSLALAGVPYNEQYF. The CDR3 DNA follows: TGTGCCAGCAGCTTAGCTCTAGCGGGAGTCCCCTACAATGAGCAGTACTTC.

The chain links TRBV12-3 or TRBV12-4 to TRBJ2-3; D gene ambiguous. V was clipped by 6 bases and J by 0 bases, with 13 bases between them. The CDR3 has 15 residues. CDR3 protein: CASRAGRSSTDTQYF. In DNA, the CDR3 is TGTGCCAGCAGGGCAGGACGGTCTAGCACAGATACGCAGTATTTT.

This clonotype was seen once. This chain joins TRBV27 and TRBJ1-1; D remains ambiguous. This CDR3 contains 13 residues. V was clipped by 8 bases and J by 1 base, with 11 bases between them. Germline V gives CDR1 MNHEY, CDR2 SMNVEV (reference sequence). The CDR3 nucleotides are TGTGCCAGCGGCTGGACGGGGAACACTGAAGCTTTCTTT. Its protein product is CASGWTGNTEAFF.

In regard to this clonotype: Given a much more abundant clone one base away, this may be a read error. The genes are TRBV12-3 or TRBV12-4 and TRBJ2-7, with 8 bases aligning to TRBD2. Trimming cost V 6 bases and J 7 bases; bases outside gene matches: 8. The CDR3 extends over 13 amino acids. CDR3 amino acids: CASRLGLVAEQYF. The CDR3 DNA is TGTGCCAGCAGACTGGGACTAGTGGCTGAGCAGTACTTC.

This clonotype was seen a few times. This rearrangement joins TRBV29-1 to TRBJ1-2; no clear D. CDR1 and CDR2 (germline): SQVTM, ANQGSEA. V was pared by 4 bases and J by 0 bases, with 9 bases between. The CDR3 runs to 13 residues. CDR3 in DNA: TGCAGCGTTGGGCCATGGCCTAACTATGGCTACACCTTC. Amino acid sequence: CSVGPWPNYGYTF.

This clonotype was counted a few times. The V gene is TRBV4-2, the J gene TRBJ2-7; D possibly corresponds to TRBD2 (5 bases). The CDR3 spans 14 residues. In germline, CDR1 is LGHNA, CDR2 YNFKEQ. The V end lost 4 bases, the J end lost 4 bases, and 14 bases lay between the germline ends. CDR3 sequence: CASSRERTAYEQYF. The CDR3 DNA is TGTGCCAGCAGCCGTGAGCGGACTGCTTACGAGCAGTACTTC.

V usage is TRBV11-3 and J usage is TRBJ2-2; 11 bases fit TRBD2. CDR3 length: 16 amino acids. Germline CDR1 and CDR2: SGHNT and YENEEA. V was clipped by 5 bases and J by 1 base; unmatched bases: 3. The CDR3 nucleotides are TGTGCCAGCAGCCCTACTAGCGGGGGGAACACCGGGGAGCTGTTTTTT. It translates to CASSPTSGGNTGELFF.

This clonotype has a handful of counts. The chain recombines TRBV6-2 or TRBV6-3 with TRBJ1-2; D is undetermined. Trimming cost V 5 bases and J 5 bases, with 12 bases left between them. Germline V gene data show CDR1 as MNHEY and CDR2 as SVGEGT. The CDR3 has 13 amino acids. The CDR3 bases are TGTGCCAGCAGTCTCGACACCCCATATGGCTACACCTTC. Protein: CASSLDTPYGYTF.

The chain joins TRBV6-5 to TRBJ1-2; D perhaps matches TRBD1 (5 bases). V lost 3 bases and J lost 4, with 9 bases in between. Germline assignment: CDR1 MNHEY and CDR2 SVGAGI. The CDR3 consists of 13 residues. The CDR3 spells CASSYAGTYGYTF. The CDR3, as DNA: TGTGCCAGCAGTTATGCGGGGACCTATGGCTACACCTTC.

The V gene is TRBV2, the J gene TRBJ1-1; no clear D. Looked up from germline, CDR1 is SNHLY and CDR2 is FYNNEI. Trimming shortened V by 1 base and J by 7 bases, and 7 bases separated the two germline ends. The CDR3 runs 12 residues. The CDR3: CASSEGVNEAFF. In DNA, the CDR3 is TGTGCCAGCAGTGAAGGAGTGAATGAAGCTTTCTTT. The full variable domain, rest sourced from reference TRBV2 and TRBJ1-1, is EPEVTQTPSHQVTQMGQEVILRCVPISNHLYFYWYRQILGQKVEFLVSFYNNEISEKSEIFDDQFSVERPDGSNFTLKIRSTKLEDSAMYFCASSEGVNEAFFGQGTRLTVV.

This clonotype was observed a few times. The chain uses TRBV6-5 and TRBJ2-5; D is unresolved. The CDR3 is 16 residues long. V was shortened by 5 bases and J by 1 base, with 17 bases between the two germline ends. CDR1 and CDR2 from the germline V gene are MNHEY and SVGAGI. The DNA of the CDR3 is TGTGCCAGCAGTCCTTACAGAGGAAGGGCCCAAGAGACCCAGTACTTC. Translated: CASSPYRGRAQETQYF.

This clonotype was seen more than once but under ten times. The chain links TRBV5-5 to TRBJ2-3; D unresolved. The CDR3 covers 12 residues. Germline V gives CDR1 SGHKS, CDR2 YYEKEE (reference sequence). Trimming pared 6 bases from V and 2 bases from J, leaving 7 bases between. CDR3 protein: CASNQITDTQYF. The CDR3 region has the DNA TGTGCCAGCAATCAAATCACAGATACGCAGTATTTT.

This chain uses TRBV20-1 with TRBJ2-7; TRBD2 agrees at 10 bases. Germline V lookup: CDR1 DFQATT, CDR2 SNEGSKA (reference sequence). Germline trimming cut 0 bases from V and 2 bases from J; bases unmatched to any gene: 7. The CDR3 is 16 amino acids. The DNA of the CDR3 is TGCAGTGCTAGAGATCATCTAGCGGGAGTGGCCTACGAGCAGTACTTC. Translating it yields CSARDHLAGVAYEQYF.

V is TRBV6-2 or TRBV6-3 and J is TRBJ2-2; tentatively, D is TRBD2 (5 bases). The CDR3 is 14 residues long. V dropped 5 bases and J dropped 3 bases, with 10 bases sitting between them. Germline V gene sequence: CDR1 MNHEY, CDR2 SVGEGT. CDR3 nucleotides: TGTGCCAGCAGTCCGGACTCCGACACCGGGGAGCTGTTTTTT. Translating it yields CASSPDSDTGELFF.

The chain joins TRBV20-1 to TRBJ2-7, with TRBD2 identical over 9 bases. The junction had 6 bases not matched to a gene; V was cut back by 1 base and J by 2 bases. The germline CDR1 and CDR2 sequences are DFQATT and SNEGSKA (reference sequence). The CDR3 contains 15 residues. CDR3 sequence reads: CSARGSSGAAYEQYF. DNA for the CDR3: TGCAGTGCTAGAGGATCTAGCGGGGCCGCCTACGAGCAGTACTTC.

This clonotype showed up just a few times. The chain joins TRBV7-2 to TRBJ2-7, with no clear D. Trimming shortened V by 1 base and J by 4 bases, and 8 bases separated the two germline ends. The CDR3 totals 13 residues. The germline CDR1 and CDR2 sequences are SGHTA and FQGNSA. The CDR3 DNA is TGTGCCAGCAGCTTAGAGGCAGAATACGAGCAGTACTTC. This encodes CASSLEAEYEQYF.

Notes on this clonotype: This clone may be a read error of a much larger clone one base away. V is TRBV10-3 and J is TRBJ2-7; TRBD1 matches 9 bases. Germline V CDR1 and CDR2: ENHRY, SYGVKD. CDR3 length: 14 residues. J gave up 3 bases and V 2 bases, and 2 bases lay outside the gene matches. CDR3 sequence (DNA): TGTGCCATCAGTGAGGCGGGACAGGGCTACGAGCAGTACTTC. It encodes CAISEAGQGYEQYF.

The V call is TRBV6-2 or TRBV6-3, the J call TRBJ2-7; D not resolved. With 8 bases removed from V and 0 bases from J, the gap between germline ends came to 8 bases. CDR3 length: 12 amino acids. CDR1 and CDR2 (germline): MNHEY, SVGEGT. As DNA, the CDR3 is TGTGCCAGCTACCGGTACTCCTACGAGCAGTACTTC. Translated: CASYRYSYEQYF.

The DNA of the CDR3 is TGTGCCACCAGCAGAGATCGTGGGCCAGGGCCCCAGCATTTT. It is translated as CATSRDRGPGPQHF. The chain has TRBV15 and TRBJ1-5; D unclear. CDR1 LNHNV and CDR2 YYDKDF come from the germline V gene (reference sequence). The CDR3 has 14 residues. Trimming pared 0 bases from V and 9 bases from J, leaving 12 bases between.

DNA of the CDR3: TGCAGTGTTCCGACGCTAGCGGGGGTAAATGAGCAGTTCTTC. Encoded protein: CSVPTLAGVNEQFF. The chain carries TRBV20-1 and TRBJ2-1, with TRBD2 identical over 10 bases. Losses at the gene ends were 7 bases for V and 7 bases for J; bases not matched to a gene: 10. The CDR3 has 14 residues. The germline CDR1 and CDR2 sequences are DFQATT and SNEGSKA (reference sequence).

The chain joins TRBV4-3 to TRBJ2-7; 10 positions match TRBD2. V shed 2 bases, J shed 7 bases, and the junction held 14 bases outside the gene matches. The CDR3 sequence is 17 residues long. The germline V gene has CDR1 LGHNA and CDR2 YSLEER. In nucleotides, the CDR3 is TGCGCCAGCAGCCAACCCGGACTAGCGGCATCCTACAATGAGCAGTACTTC. Protein product: CASSQPGLAASYNEQYF.

The chain couples TRBV4-3 to TRBJ1-2; D remains unclear. The CDR3 is 14 residues long. Germline-derived CDR1 and CDR2 are LGHNA and YSLEER. V was pared by 0 bases and J by 10 bases, with 15 bases between. Here the CDR3 reads CASSQDTRARDYTF. The CDR3 nucleotides read TGCGCCAGCAGCCAAGATACGAGGGCTAGGGACTACACCTTC.

The chain joins TRBV6-2 or TRBV6-3 to TRBJ2-3, with D unclear. Germline CDR1 MNHEY, CDR2 SVGEGT. This CDR3 is 15 amino acids long. Trimming shortened V by 2 bases and J by 0 bases, and 9 bases separated the two germline ends. Here the CDR3 DNA reads TGTGCCAGCAGTTACGTAAGAACTAGCACAGATACGCAGTATTTT. Translation: CASSYVRTSTDTQYF.

This clonotype has a count of ten or more. This rearrangement joins TRBV10-3 to TRBJ2-1; D not resolved. V lost 4 bases and J lost 6, with 7 bases in between. CDR3 size: 12 residues. CDR1 is ENHRY and CDR2 is SYGVKD in the germline V gene. The CDR3 sequence: CAISVVGNEQFF. CDR3 nucleotide sequence: TGTGCCATCAGTGTGGTTGGCAATGAGCAGTTCTTC.

This clonotype was picked up a small number of times. This chain uses TRBV12-3 or TRBV12-4 with TRBJ2-3, with 15 bases identical to TRBD2. The trim removed 7 bases at V and 6 bases at J, leaving 8 bases unmatched. CDR3 length: 16 residues. The CDR3 is CASTRGLAGGPDTQYF. CDR3 DNA: TGTGCCAGCACCCGGGGACTAGCGGGGGGCCCTGATACGCAGTATTTT.